This TCR beta chain was recovered during a study of siplizumab effects on memory and regulatory T cells. Findings and caveats of the study: Unstimulated subsets contained matches for only a minor fraction of alloreactive clones. The naive T cell population seemed more diverse than memory cells and seemed a major contributor to the alloresponse.

This table comes from immunoSEQ multiplex PCR, and its TCRdb copy is limited to in-frame clones, with some not included. The sample records 85,000 to 130,000 clones, about 94% being singletons. V lost 5 bases to trimming and J lost 5 bases, with 13 bases between them. Germline CDR1 is SGHKS and CDR2 is YYEKEE (reference sequence). The CDR3 is 14 residues long. Note on this clone: No antigen is known for it.

Sequenced: Tregs sorted from blood. The chain uses TRBV5-5 and TRBJ2-2; D is possibly TRBD2 (6 bases). The receptor's source is a human donor in good health. The CDR3 loop reads CASRVSGLTGELFF. The DNA of the CDR3 is TGTGCCAGCAGGGTTAGCGGATTAACCGGGGAGCTGTTTTTT.